This T cell receptor beta chain was recorded in a study of CD8+ T cells in alopecia areata. In this sample, this clone turned up a few times. Genes here carry mouse names. The sequence runs out 3 residues before the end of the CDR3; the remainder is reconstructed from the germline J gene. The CDR3 is 15 residues long. The V end lost 3 bases, the J end lost 4 bases, and 10 bases lay between the germline ends. Germline V gives CDR1 NSQYPW, CDR2 LRSPGD (reference sequence). The pooled cutaneous lymph node cells were sorted using several markers (CD4, CD8alpha, NKG2D, NKG2ACE and others). As the sequencing template, cDNA was produced by extracting RNA and reverse transcribing it. The assay was immunoSEQ multiplex PCR, and TCRdb's table has in-frame clones only and misses some. The table lists around 290,000 clones, with no singletons.

This receptor was taken from a C3H/HeJ mouse with alopecia areata. MHC haplotype of the strain: H2-k. The J gene is TRBJ1-6, the V gene TRBV1; possible D gene TRBD1, 6 bases. TRBJ1-6 is identified as an open reading frame with a role that is uncertain. Sequences were obtained from CD4+ T cells sorted from a lymph node. The sequenced CDR3 bases are TGCACCTGCAGTGCCCATAGGGGGTATAATTCGCCC. The encoded protein is CTCSAHRGYNSP. The whole CDR3 sequence reads CTCSAHRGYNSPLYF.